A single sample is the source of the 24 T cell receptor beta chains below, sequenced in a study of blood T cell repertoires in COVID-19. The table came from immunoSEQ multiplex PCR; TCRdb's copy has only in-frame clones and leaves some out. The table includes approximately 200,000 clones, about four fifths detected once. Sequencing was carried out using PBMCs or T cells enriched from blood (not recorded which). These receptors were taken from a middle-aged man who had recovered from COVID-19.

The chain uses TRBV7-2 and TRBJ1-2; TRBD1 matches at 9 bases. V was pared by 1 base and J by 8 bases, with 5 bases of the junction left unmatched. This CDR3 has 14 residues. Germline values: CDR1 SGHTA, CDR2 FQGNSA. This CDR3 reads CASSLGDRAIGYTF. CDR3 bases: TGTGCCAGCAGCTTAGGGGACAGGGCTATCGGCTACACCTTC. The full variable domain, its missing parts supplied by reference TRBV7-2 and TRBJ1-2, is GAGVSQSPSNKVTEKGKDVELRCDPISGHTALYWYRQSLGQGLEFLIYFQGNSAPDKSGLPSDRFSAERTGGSVSTLTIQRTQQEDSAVYLCASSLGDRAIGYTFGSGTRLTVV.

V usage is TRBV18 and J usage is TRBJ1-4, with D unclear. Germline assignment: CDR1 KGHSH and CDR2 LQKENI. Deletions cut 0 bases from V and 2 bases from J, with 10 bases between. This CDR3 contains 16 residues. In DNA, the CDR3 is TGTGCCAGCTCACCACCGGCTGGAGGCACTAATGAAAAACTGTTTTTT. As protein: CASSPPAGGTNEKLFF. The full variable domain, in which reference TRBV18 and TRBJ1-4 provide the parts outside the CDR3, is NAGVMQNPRHLVRRRGQEARLRCSPMKGHSHVYWYRQLPEEGLKFMVYLQKENIIDESGMPKERFSAEFPKEGPSILRIQQVVRGDSAAYFCASSPPAGGTNEKLFFGSGTQLSVL.

The rearrangement uses TRBV7-3 and TRBJ2-2; 7 bases align to TRBD2. The CDR3 is 16 residues long. From germline, CDR1 is SGHTA and CDR2 FQGTGA. V trimming: 4 bases; J trimming: 5 bases; junction bases outside the gene matches: 10. DNA for the CDR3: TGTGCCAGCAGCTACCTAGCGGCCCGTGGGACCGGGGAGCTGTTTTTT. It codes for CASSYLAARGTGELFF.

The V call is TRBV4-2, the J call TRBJ2-6; D uncertain. Trimming stripped 3 bases from V and 4 bases from J, with 22 bases between. CDR3 length: 19 amino acids. In germline, CDR1 is LGHNA, CDR2 YNFKEQ. The CDR3 reads CASSQSPRSPPVGANVLTF. The CDR3 region has the DNA TGTGCCAGCAGCCAGTCTCCGAGGAGTCCGCCGGTCGGGGCCAACGTCCTGACTTTC.

About this clone itself: Other DNA variants within this sample encode the same CDR3. The chain links TRBV13 to TRBJ2-1; 12 nucleotides match TRBD2. This CDR3 is built from 15 residues. Unmatched junction bases numbered 2, after V lost 2 bases and J lost 6 bases. Germline-derived CDR1 and CDR2 are PRHDT and FYEKMQ (reference sequence). The CDR3 DNA reads as TGTGCCAGCAGCTTAAGACTAGCGGGAGTCAATGAGCAGTTCTTC. This gives the protein CASSLRLAGVNEQFF.

V usage is TRBV4-2 and J usage is TRBJ1-1; D remains ambiguous. V lost 0 bases and J lost 4, with 9 bases in between. From germline, CDR1 is LGHNA and CDR2 YNFKEQ. This CDR3 comprises 14 residues. The CDR3 DNA reads TGTGCCAGCAGCCAAGAGGGCGGGATCACTGAAGCTTTCTTT. It translates to CASSQEGGITEAFF.

The genes are TRBV7-2 and TRBJ1-5; D uncertain. This CDR3 has 14 amino acids. V was shortened by 1 base and J by 5 bases, with 9 bases between the two germline ends. Looked up from germline, CDR1 is SGHTA and CDR2 is FQGNSA. The CDR3: CASSLGDAYQPQHF. CDR3 DNA sequence: TGTGCCAGCAGCTTAGGCGATGCTTATCAGCCCCAGCATTTT.

This clone was seen more than once but under ten times. The V call is TRBV4-3, the J call TRBJ1-5, with TRBD1 identical over 9 bases. Germline trimming cut 0 bases from V and 5 bases from J; bases unmatched to any gene: 2. Germline values: CDR1 LGHNA, CDR2 YSLEER. The CDR3 runs 15 residues. CDR3 amino acids: CASSQDRQGDQPQHF. The CDR3 nucleotides are TGCGCCAGCAGCCAAGATCGACAGGGGGATCAGCCCCAGCATTTT.

This clone was picked up a small number of times. For the CDR3, the DNA is TGTGCCAGCAGCCCGACAGGGGCCGGGAATCAGCCCCAGCATTTT. Protein: CASSPTGAGNQPQHF. This chain uses TRBV5-5 with TRBJ1-5, with 8 positions matching TRBD1. The CDR3 is made up of 15 amino acids. J lost 4 bases, V lost 4 bases, and 7 bases had no gene match. The germline CDR1 and CDR2 sequences are SGHKS and YYEKEE (reference sequence).

The chain uses TRBV20-1 and TRBJ2-5; D remains unclear. The CDR3 is 11 residues long. V gave up 4 bases and J gave up 2 bases, with 5 bases separating them. Germline V CDR1 and CDR2: DFQATT, SNEGSKA (reference sequence). The CDR3 sequence: CSAMRQETQYF. The CDR3 DNA reads as TGCAGTGCTATGCGACAAGAGACCCAGTACTTC.

The CDR3 DNA reads as TGTGCCAGCAGCCTGGGACTAGCGGGAGGCGGTGAGCAGTTCTTC. Encoded protein: CASSLGLAGGGEQFF. The J gene is TRBJ2-1, the V gene TRBV11-3; 15 bases fit TRBD2. The germline gives CDR1 SGHNT, CDR2 YENEEA. The CDR3 consists of 15 residues. V lost 5 bases and J lost 9; bases outside the gene matches: 5.

This clone showed up just a few times. This chain uses TRBV7-3 with TRBJ1-2; TRBD1 matches 10 bases. The CDR3 runs to 14 residues. Per the germline V gene, CDR1 is SGHTA and CDR2 is FQGTGA. The J segment lost 6 bases and the V segment lost 5 bases, leaving 6 bases of the junction unmatched. As DNA, the CDR3 is TGTGCCAGCAGCCGCCGGGACAGGGGAGATGGCTACACCTTC. This gives the protein CASSRRDRGDGYTF.

This sequence joins TRBV18 and TRBJ1-2; D gene unclear. Germline V gives CDR1 KGHSH, CDR2 LQKENI. V was clipped by 3 bases and J by 4 bases, with 12 bases between them. This CDR3 contains 14 residues. CDR3 in DNA: TGTGCCAGCTCACCCAGGAACACTCTCTATGGCTACACCTTC. This gives the protein CASSPRNTLYGYTF.

The chain has TRBV6-2 or TRBV6-3 and TRBJ2-7; no clear D. The CDR3 length is 14 residues. Germline V CDR1 and CDR2: MNHEY, SVGEGT. Trimming pared 0 bases from V and 6 bases from J, leaving 12 bases between. The CDR3 nucleotides read TGTGCCAGCAGTTACTCGGCTAGTCTAGGCGAGCAGTACGTC. This translates into CASSYSASLGEQYV.

The chain has TRBV28 and TRBJ2-1; D remains ambiguous. Germline V gene data show CDR1 as MDHEN and CDR2 as SYDVKM. The V gene lost 5 bases and the J gene lost 2 bases, with 16 bases spanning the gap. CDR3 length: 16 residues. CDR3 region: CASSTLFGGTYNEQFF. Written as DNA, the CDR3 is TGTGCCAGCAGTACCCTTTTCGGCGGTACCTACAATGAGCAGTTCTTC.

The rearrangement links TRBV7-9 to TRBJ1-4, with 8 positions matching TRBD1. This CDR3 is built from 16 residues. Germline V lookup: CDR1 SEHNR, CDR2 FQNEAQ (reference sequence). Trimming took 5 bases from V and 4 from J; bases not matched to a gene: 9. The CDR3 spells CASSPDRGHYNEKLFF. CDR3 coding DNA: TGTGCCAGCAGCCCCGACAGGGGACACTATAATGAAAAACTGTTTTTT.

This clone was counted a few times. This sequence joins TRBV5-6 and TRBJ2-7; TRBD2 agrees at 10 bases. Germline V gives CDR1 SGHDT, CDR2 YYEEEE. The CDR3 runs to 14 residues. Trimming cost V 5 bases and J 7 bases; bases outside gene matches: 9. CDR3 protein: CASRPAGGSREQYV. The CDR3 region has the DNA TGTGCCAGCAGGCCAGCGGGAGGGTCGCGGGAGCAGTACGTC.

The chain carries TRBV30 and TRBJ1-4, with 7 bases lining up with TRBD1. V trimming: 0 bases; J trimming: 7 bases; junction bases outside the gene matches: 8. The CDR3 spans 15 residues. Germline CDR1 GTSNPN, CDR2 SVGIG (reference sequence). The CDR3 nucleotides read TGTGCCTGGAGTGTACAAGGGGGCCTGGGTGAAAAACTGTTTTTT. It codes for CAWSVQGGLGEKLFF.

CDR3 nucleotide sequence: TGTGCCAGCAGCCCCCAAGGGGTGGGGGAGCAGTACTTC. Its translation: CASSPQGVGEQYF. V is TRBV9 and J is TRBJ2-7, with D perhaps TRBD1 (5 bases). CDR3 size: 13 residues. Germline loops: CDR1 SGDLS, CDR2 YYNGEE. With 4 bases removed from V and 7 bases from J, the gap between germline ends came to 15 bases. The entire variable domain, with the rest obtained from reference TRBV9 and TRBJ2-7, is as follows: DSGVTQTPKHLITATGQRVTLRCSPRSGDLSVYWYQQSLDQGLQFLIQYYNGEERAKGNILERFSAQQFPDLHSELNLSSLELGDSALYFCASSPQGVGEQYFGPGTRLTVT.

V and J are TRBV30 and TRBJ2-2; tentative D call: TRBD1 (5 bases). Germline loops: CDR1 GTSNPN, CDR2 SVGIG (reference sequence). V was cut by 3 bases and J by 7 bases, with 15 bases left in between. The length of the CDR3 is 14 residues. For the CDR3, the DNA is TGTGCCTGGAGGGAGCAGGGAACGGGCGGGGAGCTGTTTTTT. Protein: CAWREQGTGGELFF.

The gene calls are TRBV5-6 and TRBJ2-1; 11 bases match TRBD2. The germline gives CDR1 SGHDT, CDR2 YYEEEE. With V trimmed by 4 bases and J by 5 bases, 8 bases remained unmatched. The CDR3 spans 16 residues. CDR3 nucleotide sequence: TGTGCCAGCAGCCGGAGTTTAGCGGGAGGGAACAATGAGCAGTTCTTC. Translating it yields CASSRSLAGGNNEQFF. Looking up the rest from reference TRBV5-6 and TRBJ2-1 gives the full variable domain: DAGVTQSPTHLIKTRGQQVTLRCSPKSGHDTVSWYQQALGQGPQFIFQYYEEEERQRGNFPDRFSGHQFPNYSSELNVNALLLGDSALYLCASSRSLAGGNNEQFFGPGTRLTVL.

This chain links TRBV4-3 with TRBJ2-7; 7 bases line up with TRBD1. The CDR3 spans 15 residues. Trimming cost V 6 bases and J 1 base; bases outside gene matches: 9. Germline V lookup: CDR1 LGHNA, CDR2 YSLEER. Here the CDR3 DNA reads TGCGCCAGCAGTAAAGGGGGCTCTTCTTCCTACGAGCAGTACTTC. Translation: CASSKGGSSSYEQYF.

The rearrangement links TRBV15 to TRBJ1-2; D is undetermined. Germline V gene lookup returns CDR1 LNHNV and CDR2 YYDKDF (reference sequence). The CDR3 sequence is 12 residues long. Trimming stripped 1 base from V and 9 bases from J, with 9 bases between. CDR3 in amino acids: CATSRAGVSYTF. CDR3 in DNA: TGTGCCACCAGCAGAGCCGGGGTTAGCTACACCTTC.

The chain joins TRBV15 to TRBJ1-1, with TRBD1 identical over 8 bases. In germline, CDR1 is LNHNV, CDR2 YYDKDF (reference sequence). The CDR3 runs 15 residues. The trim removed 6 bases at V and 1 base at J, leaving 7 bases unmatched. Here the CDR3 DNA reads TGTGCCACCAGTCCTAGGACAGGGAGGAACACTGAAGCTTTCTTT. This gives the protein CATSPRTGRNTEAFF. Supplemented by reference TRBV15 and TRBJ1-1, the full variable domain reads DAMVIQNPRYQVTQFGKPVTLSCSQTLNHNVMYWYQQKSSQAPKLLFHYYDKDFNNEADTPDNFQSRRPNTSFCFLDIRSPGLGDTAMYLCATSPRTGRNTEAFFGQGTRLTVV.